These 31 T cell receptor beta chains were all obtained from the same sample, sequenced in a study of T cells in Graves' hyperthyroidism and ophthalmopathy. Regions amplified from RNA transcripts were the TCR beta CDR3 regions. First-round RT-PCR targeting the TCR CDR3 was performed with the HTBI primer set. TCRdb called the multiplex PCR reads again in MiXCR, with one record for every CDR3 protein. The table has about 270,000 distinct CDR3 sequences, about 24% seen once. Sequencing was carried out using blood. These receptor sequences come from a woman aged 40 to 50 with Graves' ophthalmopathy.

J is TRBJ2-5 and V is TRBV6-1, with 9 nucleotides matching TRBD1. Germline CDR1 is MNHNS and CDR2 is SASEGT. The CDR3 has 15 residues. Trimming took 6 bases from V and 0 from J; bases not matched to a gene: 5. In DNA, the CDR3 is TGTGCCAGCAGCATGGGACAGGGTAACCAAGAGACCCAGTACTTC. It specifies CASSMGQGNQETQYF.

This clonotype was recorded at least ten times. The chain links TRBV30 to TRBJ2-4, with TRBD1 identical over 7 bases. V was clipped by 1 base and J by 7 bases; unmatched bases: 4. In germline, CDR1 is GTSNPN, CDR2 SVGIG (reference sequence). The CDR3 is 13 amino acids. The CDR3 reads CAWSEIGGNIQYF. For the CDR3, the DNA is TGTGCCTGGAGTGAGATAGGGGGCAACATTCAGTACTTC.

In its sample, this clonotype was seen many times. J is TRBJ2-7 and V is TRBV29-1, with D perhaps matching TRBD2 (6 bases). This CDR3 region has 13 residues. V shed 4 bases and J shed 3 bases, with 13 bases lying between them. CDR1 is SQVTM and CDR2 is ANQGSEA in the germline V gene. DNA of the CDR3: TGCAGCGTTGGTCGGGGGTACGGCTACGAGCAGTACTTC. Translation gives CSVGRGYGYEQYF.

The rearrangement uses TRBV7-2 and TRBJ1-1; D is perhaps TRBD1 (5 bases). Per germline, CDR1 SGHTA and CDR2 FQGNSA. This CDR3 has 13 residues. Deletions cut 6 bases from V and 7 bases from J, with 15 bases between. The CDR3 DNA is TGTGCCAGCAGTCCGAATGGGGGTCGTGAAGCTTTCTTT. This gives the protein CASSPNGGREAFF.

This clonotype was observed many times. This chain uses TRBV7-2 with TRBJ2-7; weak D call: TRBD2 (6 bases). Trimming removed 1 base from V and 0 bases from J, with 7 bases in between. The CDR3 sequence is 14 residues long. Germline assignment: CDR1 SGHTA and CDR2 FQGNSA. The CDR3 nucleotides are TGTGCCAGCAGCTTAGGGCGGGACTCCTACGAGCAGTACTTC. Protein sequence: CASSLGRDSYEQYF.

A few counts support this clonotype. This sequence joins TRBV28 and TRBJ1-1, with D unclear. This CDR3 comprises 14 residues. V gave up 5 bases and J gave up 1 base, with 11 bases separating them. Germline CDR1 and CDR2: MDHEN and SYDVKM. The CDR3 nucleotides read TGTGCCAGCAGTCGTACCGCCGCGAACACTGAAGCTTTCTTT. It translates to CASSRTAANTEAFF. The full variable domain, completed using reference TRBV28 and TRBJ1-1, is DVKVTQSSRYLVKRTGEKVFLECVQDMDHENMFWYRQDPGLGLRLIYFSYDVKMKEKGDIPEGYSVSREKKERFSLILESASTNQTSMYLCASSRTAANTEAFFGQGTRLTVV.

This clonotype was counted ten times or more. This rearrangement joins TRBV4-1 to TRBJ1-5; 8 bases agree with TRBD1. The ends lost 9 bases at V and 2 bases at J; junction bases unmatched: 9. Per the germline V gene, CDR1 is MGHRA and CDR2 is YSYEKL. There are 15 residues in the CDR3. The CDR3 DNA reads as TGCGCCAGTGGACAGGGATTGTTTGGCAATCAGCCCCAGCATTTT. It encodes CASGQGLFGNQPQHF.

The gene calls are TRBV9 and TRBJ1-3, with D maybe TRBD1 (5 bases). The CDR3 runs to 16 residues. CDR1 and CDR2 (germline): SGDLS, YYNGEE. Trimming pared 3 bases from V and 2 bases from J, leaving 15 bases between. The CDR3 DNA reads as TGTGCCAGCAGCGCTTTCGGGGGGGACGCTGGAAACACCATATATTTT. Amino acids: CASSAFGGDAGNTIYF.

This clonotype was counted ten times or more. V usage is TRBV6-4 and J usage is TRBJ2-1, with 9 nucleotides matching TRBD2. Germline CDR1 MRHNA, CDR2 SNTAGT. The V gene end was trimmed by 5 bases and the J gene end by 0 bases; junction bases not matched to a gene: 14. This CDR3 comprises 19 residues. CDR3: CASSPGGAGGLSSYNEQFF. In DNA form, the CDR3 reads TGTGCCAGCAGTCCAGGGGGAGCGGGAGGCCTCAGCTCCTACAATGAGCAGTTCTTC.

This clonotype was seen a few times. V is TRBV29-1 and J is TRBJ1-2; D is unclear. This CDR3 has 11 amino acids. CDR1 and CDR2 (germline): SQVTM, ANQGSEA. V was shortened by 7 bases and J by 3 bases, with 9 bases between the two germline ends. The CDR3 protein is CSAGGDYGYTF. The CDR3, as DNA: TGCAGCGCTGGCGGTGACTATGGCTACACCTTC. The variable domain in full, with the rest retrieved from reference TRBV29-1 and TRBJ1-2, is SAVISQKPSRDICQRGTSLTIQCQVDSQVTMMFWYRQQPGQSLTLIATANQGSEATYESGFVIDKFPISRPNLTFSTLTVSNMSPEDSSIYLCSAGGDYGYTFGSGTRLTVV.

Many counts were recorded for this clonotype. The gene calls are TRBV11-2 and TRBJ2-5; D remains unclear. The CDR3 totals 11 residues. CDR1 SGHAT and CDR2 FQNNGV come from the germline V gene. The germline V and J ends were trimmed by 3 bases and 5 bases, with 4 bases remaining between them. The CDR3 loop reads CASSFAETQYF. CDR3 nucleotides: TGTGCCAGCAGCTTCGCTGAGACCCAGTACTTC.

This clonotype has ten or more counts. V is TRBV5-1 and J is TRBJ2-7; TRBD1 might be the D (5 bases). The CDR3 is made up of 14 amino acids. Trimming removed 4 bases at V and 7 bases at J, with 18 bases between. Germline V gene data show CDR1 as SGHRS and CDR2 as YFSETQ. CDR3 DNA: TGCGCCAGCAGCCTACAGGAGACTCTCGGGGAGCAGTACTTC. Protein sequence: CASSLQETLGEQYF.

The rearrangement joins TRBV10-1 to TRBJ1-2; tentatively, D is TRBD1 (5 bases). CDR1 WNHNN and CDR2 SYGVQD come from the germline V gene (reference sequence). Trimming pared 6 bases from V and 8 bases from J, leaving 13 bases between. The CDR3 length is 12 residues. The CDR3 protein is CASSDGQGGYTF. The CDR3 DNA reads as TGCGCCAGCAGCGATGGACAAGGGGGCTACACCTTC.

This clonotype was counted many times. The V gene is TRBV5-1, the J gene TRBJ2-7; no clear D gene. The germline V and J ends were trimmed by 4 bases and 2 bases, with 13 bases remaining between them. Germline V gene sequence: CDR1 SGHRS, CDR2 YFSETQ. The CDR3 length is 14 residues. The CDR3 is CASSQFGPTYEQYF. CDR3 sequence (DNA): TGCGCCAGCAGCCAATTCGGCCCTACCTACGAGCAGTACTTC.

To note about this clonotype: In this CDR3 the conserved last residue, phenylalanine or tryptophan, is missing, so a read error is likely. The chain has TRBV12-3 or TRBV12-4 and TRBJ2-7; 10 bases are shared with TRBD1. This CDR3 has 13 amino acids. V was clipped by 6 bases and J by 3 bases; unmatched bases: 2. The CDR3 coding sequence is TGTGCCAGCAGGGACAGGGGGTTCTACGAGCAGTACCTC. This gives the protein CASRDRGFYEQYL.

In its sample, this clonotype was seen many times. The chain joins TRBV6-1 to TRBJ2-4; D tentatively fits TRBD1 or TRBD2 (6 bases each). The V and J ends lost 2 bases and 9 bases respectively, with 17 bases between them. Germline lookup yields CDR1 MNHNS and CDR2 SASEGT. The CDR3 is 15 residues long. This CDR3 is CASSEWGAPGAIQYF. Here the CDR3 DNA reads TGTGCCAGCAGTGAATGGGGGGCGCCGGGGGCCATTCAGTACTTC.

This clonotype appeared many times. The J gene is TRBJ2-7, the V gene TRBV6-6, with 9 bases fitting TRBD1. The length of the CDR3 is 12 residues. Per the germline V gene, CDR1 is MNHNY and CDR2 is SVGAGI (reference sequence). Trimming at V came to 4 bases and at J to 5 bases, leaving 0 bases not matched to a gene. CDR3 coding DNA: TGTGCCAGCAGTTGGACAGGGGACGAGCAGTACTTC. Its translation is CASSWTGDEQYF.

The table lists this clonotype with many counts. Written as DNA, the CDR3 is TGCAGTGCTAGAGCCACCAGCAGCTCCTACAATGAGCAGTTCTTC. Translation gives CSARATSSSYNEQFF. The chain is built from TRBV20-1 and TRBJ2-1; D is undetermined. Germline V lookup: CDR1 DFQATT, CDR2 SNEGSKA (reference sequence). The CDR3 loop spans 15 amino acids. V was shortened by 1 base and J by 0 bases, with 10 bases between the two germline ends.

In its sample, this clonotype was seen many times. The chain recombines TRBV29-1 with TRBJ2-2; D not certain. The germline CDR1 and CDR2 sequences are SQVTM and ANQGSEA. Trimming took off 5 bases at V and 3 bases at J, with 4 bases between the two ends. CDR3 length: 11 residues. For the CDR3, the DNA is TGCAGCGTTCGATACACCGGGGAGCTGTTTTTT. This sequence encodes CSVRYTGELFF.

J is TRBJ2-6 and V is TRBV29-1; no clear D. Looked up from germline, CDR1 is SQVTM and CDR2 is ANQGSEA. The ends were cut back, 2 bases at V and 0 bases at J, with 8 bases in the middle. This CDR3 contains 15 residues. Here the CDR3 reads CSVENQNSGANVLTF. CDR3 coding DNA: TGCAGCGTTGAAAACCAAAACTCTGGGGCCAACGTCCTGACTTTC.

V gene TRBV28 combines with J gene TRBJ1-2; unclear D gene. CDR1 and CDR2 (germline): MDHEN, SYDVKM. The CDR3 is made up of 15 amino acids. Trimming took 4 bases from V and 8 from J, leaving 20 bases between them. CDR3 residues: CASSSSLTQKGGYTF. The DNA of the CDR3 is TGTGCCAGCAGTTCTTCTCTTACACAAAAGGGCGGCTACACCTTC.

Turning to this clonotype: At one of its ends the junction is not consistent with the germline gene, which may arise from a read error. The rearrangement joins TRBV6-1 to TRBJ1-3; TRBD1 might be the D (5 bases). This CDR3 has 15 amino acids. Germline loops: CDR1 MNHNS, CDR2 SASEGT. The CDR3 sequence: CASGGRMVDGNTISF. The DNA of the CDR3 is TGTGCCAGCGGGGGACGGATGGTGGACGGAAACACCATATCTTTT.

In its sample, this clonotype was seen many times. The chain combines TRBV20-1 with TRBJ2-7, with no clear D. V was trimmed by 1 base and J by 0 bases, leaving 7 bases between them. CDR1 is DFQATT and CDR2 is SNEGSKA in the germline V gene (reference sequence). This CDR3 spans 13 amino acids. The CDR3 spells CSARGLHSYEQYF. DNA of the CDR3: TGCAGTGCTAGAGGACTGCACTCCTACGAGCAGTACTTC.

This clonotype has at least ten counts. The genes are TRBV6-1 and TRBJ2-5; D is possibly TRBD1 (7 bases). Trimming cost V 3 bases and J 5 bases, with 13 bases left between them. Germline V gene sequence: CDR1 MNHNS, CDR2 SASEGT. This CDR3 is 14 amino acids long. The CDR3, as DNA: TGTGCCAGCAGTGACTTGACAGGGAGGGAGACCCAGTACTTC. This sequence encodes CASSDLTGRETQYF.

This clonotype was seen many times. CDR3 bases: TGCAGTGCTAGACGACAGGGGGCAGAGACCCAGTACTTC. As protein: CSARRQGAETQYF. The chain links TRBV20-1 to TRBJ2-5, with TRBD1 matching 10 bases. V was clipped by 2 bases and J by 4 bases; unmatched bases: 1. The CDR3 runs to 13 residues. Germline V gene sequence: CDR1 DFQATT, CDR2 SNEGSKA (reference sequence).

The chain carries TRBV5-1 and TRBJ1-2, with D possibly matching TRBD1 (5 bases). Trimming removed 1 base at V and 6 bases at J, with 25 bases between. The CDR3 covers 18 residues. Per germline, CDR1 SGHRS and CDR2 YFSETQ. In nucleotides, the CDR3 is TGCGCCAGCAGCTTGTGGACGGCTACCCGGGGCCCTACGGATGGCTACACCTTC. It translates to CASSLWTATRGPTDGYTF.

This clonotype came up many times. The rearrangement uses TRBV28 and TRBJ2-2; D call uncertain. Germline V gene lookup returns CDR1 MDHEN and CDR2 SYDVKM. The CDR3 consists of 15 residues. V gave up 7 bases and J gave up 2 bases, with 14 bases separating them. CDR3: CASTSWAANTGELFF. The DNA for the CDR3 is TGTGCCAGCACCTCTTGGGCAGCCAACACCGGGGAGCTGTTTTTT. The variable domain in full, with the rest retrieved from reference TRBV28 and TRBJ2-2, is DVKVTQSSRYLVKRTGEKVFLECVQDMDHENMFWYRQDPGLGLRLIYFSYDVKMKEKGDIPEGYSVSREKKERFSLILESASTNQTSMYLCASTSWAANTGELFFGEGSRLTVL.

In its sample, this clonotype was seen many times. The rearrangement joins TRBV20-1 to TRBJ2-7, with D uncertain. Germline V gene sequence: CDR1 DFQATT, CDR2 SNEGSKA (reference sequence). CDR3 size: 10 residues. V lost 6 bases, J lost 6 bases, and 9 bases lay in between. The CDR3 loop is CSAEKREQYF. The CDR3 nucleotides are TGCAGTGCGGAGAAGCGCGAGCAGTACTTC.

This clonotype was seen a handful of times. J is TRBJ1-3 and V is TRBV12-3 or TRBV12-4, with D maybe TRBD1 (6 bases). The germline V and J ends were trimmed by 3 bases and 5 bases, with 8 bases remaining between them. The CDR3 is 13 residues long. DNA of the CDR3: TGTGCCAGCAGTTTTGGACAGCGAAACACCATATATTTT. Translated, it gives CASSFGQRNTIYF.

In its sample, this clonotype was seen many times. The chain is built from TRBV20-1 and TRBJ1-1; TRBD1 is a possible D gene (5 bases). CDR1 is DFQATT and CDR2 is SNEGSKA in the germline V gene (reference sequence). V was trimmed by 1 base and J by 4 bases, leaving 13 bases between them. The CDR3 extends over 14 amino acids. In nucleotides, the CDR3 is TGCAGTGCTAGAGTGACCCAGGGAGGCACTGAAGCTTTCTTT. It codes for CSARVTQGGTEAFF.

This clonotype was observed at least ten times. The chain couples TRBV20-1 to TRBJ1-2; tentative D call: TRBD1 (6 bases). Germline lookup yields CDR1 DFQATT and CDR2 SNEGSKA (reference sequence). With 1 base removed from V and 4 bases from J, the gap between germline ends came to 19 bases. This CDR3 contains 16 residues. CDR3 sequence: CSARALTDSSFYGYTF. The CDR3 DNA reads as TGCAGTGCTAGAGCATTGACGGACAGCTCTTTCTATGGCTACACCTTC.